Below, 27 T cell receptor beta chains from the same sample are listed, as sequenced in a study of early T cells in non-severe SARS-CoV-2 infection. Each CDR3 protein is one row after TCRdb ran MiXCR on the 5' RACE reads. Of tens of thousands of distinct CDR3 sequences in the sample, approximately 8% were seen once. The specimen was whole blood. These TCRs come from an adult who was a healthcare worker with PCR-confirmed SARS-CoV-2 infection or an uninfected control (not recorded which).

Ten or more counts support this clonotype. This chain joins TRBV5-6 and TRBJ1-1; D possibly corresponds to TRBD1 (6 bases). Germline assignment: CDR1 SGHDT and CDR2 YYEEEE. The CDR3 spans 13 residues. The germline V and J ends were trimmed by 2 bases and 3 bases, with 8 bases remaining between them. CDR3 bases: TGTGCCAGCAGCTTCCGACAGGACACTGAAGCTTTCTTT. Residues: CASSFRQDTEAFF.

This sequence joins TRBV5-1 and TRBJ2-1; tentatively, D is TRBD2 (6 bases). V lost 4 bases to trimming and J lost 0 bases, with 14 bases between them. Germline V gene data show CDR1 as SGHRS and CDR2 as YFSETQ. The CDR3 covers 16 residues. The CDR3 sequence is CASSPRAGSSYNEQFF. The CDR3 DNA is TGCGCCAGCAGCCCGAGGGCGGGGAGCTCCTACAATGAGCAGTTCTTC.

A few counts support this clonotype. This chain uses TRBV7-2 with TRBJ2-3; weak D call: TRBD2 (6 bases). CDR3 length equals 17 residues. Trimming took off 5 bases at V and 1 base at J, with 19 bases between the two ends. Germline V gives CDR1 SGHTA, CDR2 FQGNSA. CDR3 DNA sequence: TGTGCCAGCAGCCCAAGGGCTAGCGTAGCTCGCACAGATACGCAGTATTTT. Protein: CASSPRASVARTDTQYF. Looking up the rest from reference TRBV7-2 and TRBJ2-3 gives the full variable domain: GAGVSQSPSNKVTEKGKDVELRCDPISGHTALYWYRQSLGQGLEFLIYFQGNSAPDKSGLPSDRFSAERTGGSVSTLTIQRTQQEDSAVYLCASSPRASVARTDTQYFGPGTRLTVL.

This clonotype was seen a handful of times. V gene TRBV20-1 combines with J gene TRBJ1-1; 8 bases line up with TRBD1. Germline lookup yields CDR1 DFQATT and CDR2 SNEGSKA (reference sequence). The ends lost 6 bases at V and 1 base at J; junction bases unmatched: 1. The CDR3 has 12 residues. The DNA for the CDR3 is TGCAGTGCGGGGACAGGGAACACTGAAGCTTTCTTT. Amino acids: CSAGTGNTEAFF.

The chain couples TRBV12-3 or TRBV12-4 to TRBJ2-7; perhaps TRBD2 as D (6 bases). The CDR3 runs 15 residues. Trimming pared 6 bases from V and 4 bases from J, leaving 19 bases between. The CDR3 nucleotides read TGTGCCAGCAGCCTGGGGACGGGAGTTGGTTACGAGCAGTACTTC. Translated, it gives CASSLGTGVGYEQYF.

There are a few counts of this clonotype. An end of the junction differs from the germline gene, which may be a read error. V is TRBV7-7 and J is TRBJ2-5, with a weak D call TRBD2 (6 bases). Germline values: CDR1 SSHAT, CDR2 FNYEAQ (reference sequence). The CDR3 sequence is 13 residues long. The CDR3 DNA reads as TGTGCTAGCAGCTCCACCCACGGGGGGACCCAGTACTTC. The encoded protein is CASSSTHGGTQYF.

The V call is TRBV18, the J call TRBJ2-7; 7 bases agree with TRBD1. The germline V gene encodes CDR1 KGHSH and CDR2 LQKENI. The CDR3 is 16 residues long. The V gene end was trimmed by 0 bases and the J gene end by 6 bases; junction bases not matched to a gene: 11. The CDR3 DNA reads as TGTGCCAGCTCACCACCGGGGACAGCCATTAAGGGCGAGCAGTACTTC. Amino acid sequence: CASSPPGTAIKGEQYF.

This clonotype was recorded a few times. The rearrangement uses TRBV5-1 and TRBJ2-1; D remains unclear. This CDR3 region has 15 residues. Germline CDR1 reads SGHRS; CDR2 reads YFSETQ. V lost 1 base and J 1 base, leaving 9 bases between the germline ends. CDR3 region: CASSLRVGSYNEQFF. As DNA, the CDR3 is TGCGCCAGCAGCTTGAGGGTCGGTTCCTACAATGAGCAGTTCTTC. Supplemented by reference TRBV5-1 and TRBJ2-1, the full variable domain reads KAGVTQTPRYLIKTRGQQVTLSCSPISGHRSVSWYQQTPGQGLQFLFEYFSETQRNKGNFPGRFSGRQFSNSRSEMNVSTLELGDSALYLCASSLRVGSYNEQFFGPGTRLTVL.

There are a few counts of this clonotype. J is TRBJ2-5 and V is TRBV28, with 8 nucleotides matching TRBD2. This CDR3 is 15 amino acids long. After removal of 6 bases from V and 4 bases from J, the junction contained 10 bases not matched to a gene. Germline CDR1 is MDHEN and CDR2 is SYDVKM. CDR3 coding DNA: TGTGCCAGCAGCCCCTTAGCGGGACACGGAGAGACCCAGTACTTC. This translates into CASSPLAGHGETQYF.

The genes are TRBV19 and TRBJ2-1, with D hard to call. The germline V gene has CDR1 LNHDA and CDR2 SQIVND (reference sequence). This CDR3 contains 14 residues. Trimming pared 6 bases from V and 0 bases from J, leaving 9 bases between. CDR3 coding DNA: TGTGCCAGTAGCGATTTTAGCTCCTACAATGAGCAGTTCTTC. This translates into CASSDFSSYNEQFF.

This clonotype was seen at least ten times. J is TRBJ1-1 and V is TRBV20-1; TRBD1 is a possible D gene (6 bases). Trimming left V 4 bases short and J 3 bases short, with 15 bases between. This CDR3 region has 14 residues. Germline V lookup: CDR1 DFQATT, CDR2 SNEGSKA (reference sequence). The DNA of the CDR3 is TGCAGTGCTACGAGGGGGGGAACCGACACTGAAGCTTTCTTT. Its translation: CSATRGGTDTEAFF.

This clonotype was seen at least ten times. V and J are TRBV7-8 and TRBJ2-1; maybe TRBD1 (5 bases). Germline V lookup: CDR1 SGHVS, CDR2 FQNEAQ. Trimming cost V 0 bases and J 7 bases, with 7 bases left between them. The CDR3 covers 13 residues. Here the CDR3 reads CASSLARTNEQFF. CDR3 coding DNA: TGTGCCAGCAGCTTAGCCAGGACAAATGAGCAGTTCTTC.

This clonotype has more than one count but fewer than ten. The rearrangement joins TRBV6-1 to TRBJ2-3, with 12 bases lining up with TRBD2. Trimming removed 3 bases from V and 5 bases from J; junction bases left unmatched: 3. This CDR3 has 15 amino acids. From germline, CDR1 is MNHNS and CDR2 SASEGT. The CDR3 DNA reads TGTGCCAGCAGTGAGACTAGCGGGGGTGTAGATACGCAGTATTTT. Translating it yields CASSETSGGVDTQYF.

This clonotype occurred a few times. V usage is TRBV6-1 and J usage is TRBJ2-3, with D perhaps matching TRBD1 or TRBD2 (5 bases each). The CDR3 totals 15 residues. Germline V gene data show CDR1 as MNHNS and CDR2 as SASEGT. V was shortened by 0 bases and J by 1 base, with 8 bases between the two germline ends. The CDR3 DNA is TGTGCCAGCAGTGAAGCCGGGACGGGCACAGATACGCAGTATTTT. Translated, it gives CASSEAGTGTDTQYF.

This clonotype was recorded a few times. V usage is TRBV19 and J usage is TRBJ2-2; D is uncertain. Trimming stripped 1 base from V and 6 bases from J, with 6 bases between. This CDR3 is 13 amino acids long. Germline-derived CDR1 and CDR2 are LNHDA and SQIVND (reference sequence). The CDR3 loop reads CASSIAGPGELFF. As DNA, the CDR3 is TGTGCCAGTAGTATAGCGGGCCCCGGGGAGCTGTTTTTT.

This clonotype was observed many times. The rearrangement uses TRBV7-9 and TRBJ2-3, with TRBD2 matching over 9 bases. CDR1 is SEHNR and CDR2 is FQNEAQ in the germline V gene (reference sequence). CDR3 length equals 17 residues. V was clipped by 2 bases and J by 4 bases; unmatched bases: 10. In DNA form, the CDR3 reads TGTGCCAGCAGCTTATACCGAGGCGGGAGGGCCGCAGATACGCAGTATTTT. Its protein is CASSLYRGGRAADTQYF.

This clonotype was seen repeatedly, ten times or more. The CDR3 DNA reads as TGCGCCAGCAGAAAGCTGCAGCGGCTTAGCACAGATACGCAGTATTTT. Protein product: CASRKLQRLSTDTQYF. The chain recombines TRBV10-2 with TRBJ2-3, with D maybe TRBD2 (5 bases). The germline V and J ends were trimmed by 6 bases and 0 bases, with 16 bases remaining between them. The length of the CDR3 is 16 residues. From germline, CDR1 is WSHSY and CDR2 SAAADI.

This clonotype was counted ten times or more. The chain carries TRBV29-1 and TRBJ1-6; tentatively, D is TRBD1 (5 bases). CDR3 length: 13 residues. Germline V CDR1 and CDR2: SQVTM, ANQGSEA. V was clipped by 6 bases and J by 7 bases, with 13 bases between them. The CDR3 DNA sequence: TGCAGCGTCACCCACGGACAAAATTCACCCCTCCACTTT. Translated, it gives CSVTHGQNSPLHF.

The chain is built from TRBV14 and TRBJ1-2; a weak D match, TRBD1 (5 bases). Germline CDR1 is SGHDN and CDR2 is FVKESK. Trimming stripped 6 bases from V and 4 bases from J, with 18 bases between. The CDR3 loop spans 15 amino acids. The CDR3 DNA reads as TGTGCCAGCAGTCCTAACCCGGGACTCAGCTATGGCTACACCTTC. Translating it yields CASSPNPGLSYGYTF.

This clonotype was picked up many times. The V gene is TRBV27, the J gene TRBJ1-2; D might be TRBD1 (5 bases). The CDR3 sequence is 15 residues long. The V end was cut by 4 bases, the J end by 8 bases, with 20 bases between. In germline, CDR1 is MNHEY, CDR2 SMNVEV (reference sequence). The CDR3 DNA is TGTGCCAGCAGTTCCGGGATGGGCAGGGCGTTGGGCTACACCTTC. It codes for CASSSGMGRALGYTF.

On this clonotype: This may stem from a read error, because a much larger clone lies one nucleotide away. The J gene is TRBJ1-4, the V gene TRBV28; D not resolved. V lost 2 bases, J lost 7 bases, and 11 bases lay in between. This CDR3 comprises 14 residues. Germline V gene lookup returns CDR1 MDHEN and CDR2 SYDVKM. CDR3 sequence: CASSLVSHSEKLFF. DNA of the CDR3: TGTGCCAGCAGTTTAGTCAGCCACAGTGAAAAACTGTTTTTT.

This clonotype has only a few counts. The chain joins TRBV20-1 to TRBJ2-1, with 12 nucleotides matching TRBD2. Germline assignment: CDR1 DFQATT and CDR2 SNEGSKA (reference sequence). The CDR3 is 14 amino acids. The trim removed 5 bases at V and 8 bases at J, leaving 7 bases unmatched. The CDR3 protein is CSARGLAGWHEQFF. CDR3 nucleotides: TGCAGTGCTCGAGGACTAGCGGGATGGCATGAGCAGTTCTTC.

This clonotype was counted only a few times. The chain employs TRBV28 and TRBJ1-5; a weak D match, TRBD1 (6 bases). Deletions cut 8 bases from V and 7 bases from J, with 18 bases between. In germline, CDR1 is MDHEN, CDR2 SYDVKM. This CDR3 is 14 amino acids long. This chain's CDR3 is CASFPRGSIQPQHF. The CDR3 region has the DNA TGTGCCAGCTTCCCCAGGGGAAGCATACAGCCCCAGCATTTT. The variable domain in full, completed from reference TRBV28 and TRBJ1-5, reads DVKVTQSSRYLVKRTGEKVFLECVQDMDHENMFWYRQDPGLGLRLIYFSYDVKMKEKGDIPEGYSVSREKKERFSLILESASTNQTSMYLCASFPRGSIQPQHFGDGTRLSIL.

This chain uses TRBV20-1 with TRBJ1-1; D call uncertain. The CDR3 is made up of 14 amino acids. The V gene lost 0 bases and the J gene lost 1 base, with 9 bases spanning the gap. Germline V lookup: CDR1 DFQATT, CDR2 SNEGSKA (reference sequence). The CDR3 here is CSARDARQNTEAFF. The CDR3 coding sequence is TGCAGTGCTAGAGATGCCCGACAGAACACTGAAGCTTTCTTT.

This clonotype has only a few counts. The chain is built from TRBV30 and TRBJ1-2; D uncertain. Trimming removed 2 bases at V and 8 bases at J, with 12 bases between. Per the germline V gene, CDR1 is GTSNPN and CDR2 is SVGIG (reference sequence). The CDR3 runs 12 residues. CDR3 in DNA: TGTGCCTGGAGTCACGGCAGTGAGGGCTACACCTTC. Protein: CAWSHGSEGYTF.

The CDR3 loop is CASSLSTGSGELFF. The CDR3 bases are TGTGCCAGCAGTTTATCGACAGGGTCCGGGGAGCTGTTTTTT. The chain employs TRBV27 and TRBJ2-2; 7 bases fit TRBD1. The CDR3 loop spans 14 amino acids. Germline trimming cut 0 bases from V and 6 bases from J; bases unmatched to any gene: 1. Germline-derived CDR1 and CDR2 are MNHEY and SMNVEV (reference sequence).

The CDR3 sequence: CASKPGQGSLTYGYTF. CDR3 nucleotides: TGTGCCAGTAAACCGGGACAGGGGAGTTTAACCTATGGCTACACCTTC. V gene TRBV27 combines with J gene TRBJ1-2; 10 positions match TRBD1. The trim removed 9 bases at V and 4 bases at J, leaving 14 bases unmatched. From germline, CDR1 is MNHEY and CDR2 SMNVEV (reference sequence). This CDR3 comprises 16 residues.